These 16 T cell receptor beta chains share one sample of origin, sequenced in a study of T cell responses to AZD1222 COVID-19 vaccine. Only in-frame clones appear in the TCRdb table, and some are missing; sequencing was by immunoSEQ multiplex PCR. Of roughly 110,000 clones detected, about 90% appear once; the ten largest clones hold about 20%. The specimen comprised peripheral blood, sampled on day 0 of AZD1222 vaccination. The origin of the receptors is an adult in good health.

The CDR3 region is CASSPYIPGQGGTNTEAFF. CDR3 coding DNA: TGTGCCAGCTCACCCTATATTCCGGGACAGGGGGGGACGAACACTGAAGCTTTCTTT. The chain links TRBV18 to TRBJ1-1, with 11 bases matching TRBD1. The CDR3 totals 19 residues. Germline-derived CDR1 and CDR2 are KGHSH and LQKENI. V lost 3 bases and J lost 1; bases outside the gene matches: 13.

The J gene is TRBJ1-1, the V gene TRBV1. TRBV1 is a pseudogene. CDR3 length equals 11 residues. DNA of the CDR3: TGCACCAGCAGCCGTTTAGTTGAAGCTTTCTTT. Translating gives CTSSRLVEAFF.

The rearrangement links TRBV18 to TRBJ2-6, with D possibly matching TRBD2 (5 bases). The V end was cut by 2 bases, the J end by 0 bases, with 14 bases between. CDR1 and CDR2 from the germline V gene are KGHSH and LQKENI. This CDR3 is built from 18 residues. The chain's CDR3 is CASSPGGLSSSGANVLTF. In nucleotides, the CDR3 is TGTGCCAGCTCACCAGGCGGGCTGAGTAGCTCTGGGGCCAACGTCCTGACTTTC.

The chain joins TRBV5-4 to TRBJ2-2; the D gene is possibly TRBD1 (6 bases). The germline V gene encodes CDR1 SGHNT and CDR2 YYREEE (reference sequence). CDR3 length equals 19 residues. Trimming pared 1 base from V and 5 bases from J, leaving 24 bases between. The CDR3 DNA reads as TGTGCCAGCAGCTTGTCTATAGTGGGGGCCAGGCCAAAGACCGGGGAGCTGTTTTTT. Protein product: CASSLSIVGARPKTGELFF.

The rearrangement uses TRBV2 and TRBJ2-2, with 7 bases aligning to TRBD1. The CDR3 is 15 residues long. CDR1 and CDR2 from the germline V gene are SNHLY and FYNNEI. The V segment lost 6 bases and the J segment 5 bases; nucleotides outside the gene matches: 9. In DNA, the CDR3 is TGTGCCAGCAGGGAGACAGGGAAGATGACCGGGGAGCTGTTTTTT. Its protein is CASRETGKMTGELFF.

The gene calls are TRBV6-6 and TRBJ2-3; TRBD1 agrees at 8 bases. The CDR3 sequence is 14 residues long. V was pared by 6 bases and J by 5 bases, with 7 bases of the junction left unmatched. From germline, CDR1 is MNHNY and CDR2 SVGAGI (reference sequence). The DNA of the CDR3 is TGTGCCAGCAGGCCCAGGGGGCGCGGAGATACGCAGTATTTT. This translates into CASRPRGRGDTQYF.

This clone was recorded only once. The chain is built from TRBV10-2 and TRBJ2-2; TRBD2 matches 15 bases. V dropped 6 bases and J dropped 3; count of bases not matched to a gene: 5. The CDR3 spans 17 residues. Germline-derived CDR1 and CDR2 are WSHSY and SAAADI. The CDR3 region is CASRSGLAGGYTGELFF. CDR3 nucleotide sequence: TGCGCCAGCAGATCGGGACTAGCGGGGGGTTACACCGGGGAGCTGTTTTTT.

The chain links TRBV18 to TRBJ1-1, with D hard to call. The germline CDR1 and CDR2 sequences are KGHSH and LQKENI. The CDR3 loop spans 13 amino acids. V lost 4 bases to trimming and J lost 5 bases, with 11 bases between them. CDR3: CASSLKGGTEAFF. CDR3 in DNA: TGTGCCAGCTCACTGAAAGGCGGAACTGAAGCTTTCTTT.

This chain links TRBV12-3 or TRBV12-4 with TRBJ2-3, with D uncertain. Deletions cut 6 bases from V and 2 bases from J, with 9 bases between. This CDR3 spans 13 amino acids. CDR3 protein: CASSLTPTDTQYF. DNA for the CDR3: TGTGCCAGCAGCCTTACTCCCACAGATACGCAGTATTTT.

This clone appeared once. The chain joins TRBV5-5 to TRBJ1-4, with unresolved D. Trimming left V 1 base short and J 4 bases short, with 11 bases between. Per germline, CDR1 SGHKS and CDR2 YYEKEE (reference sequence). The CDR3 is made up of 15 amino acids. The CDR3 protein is CASSLLGPHNEKLFF. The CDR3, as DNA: TGTGCCAGCAGCTTGTTAGGCCCTCATAATGAAAAACTGTTTTTT.

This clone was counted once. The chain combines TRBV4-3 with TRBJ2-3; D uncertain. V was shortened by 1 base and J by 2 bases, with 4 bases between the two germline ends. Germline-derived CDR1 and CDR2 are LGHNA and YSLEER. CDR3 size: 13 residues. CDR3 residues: CASSQGFTDTQYF. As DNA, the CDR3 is TGCGCCAGCAGCCAAGGGTTCACAGATACGCAGTATTTT.

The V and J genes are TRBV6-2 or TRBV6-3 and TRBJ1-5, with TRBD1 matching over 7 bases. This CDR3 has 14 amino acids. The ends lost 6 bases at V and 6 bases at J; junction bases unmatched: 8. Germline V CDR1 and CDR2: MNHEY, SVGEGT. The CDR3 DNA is TGTGCCAGCAGCCAGACAGGGCCATTTCAGCCCCAGCATTTT. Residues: CASSQTGPFQPQHF.

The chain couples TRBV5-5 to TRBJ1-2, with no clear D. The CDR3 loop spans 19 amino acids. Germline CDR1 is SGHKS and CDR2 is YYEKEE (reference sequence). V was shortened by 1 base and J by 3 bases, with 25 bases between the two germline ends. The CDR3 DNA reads TGTGCCAGCAGCTTGAGTTGGAGCGGGCTATCCGGCGCCTACTATGGCTACACCTTC. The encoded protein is CASSLSWSGLSGAYYGYTF.

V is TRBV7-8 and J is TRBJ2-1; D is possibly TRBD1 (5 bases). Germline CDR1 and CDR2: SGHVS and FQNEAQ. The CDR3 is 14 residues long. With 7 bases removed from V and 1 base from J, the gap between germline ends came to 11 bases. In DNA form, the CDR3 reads TGTGCCAGCACGAGACAGACGTCCTACAATGAGCAGTTCTTC. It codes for CASTRQTSYNEQFF.

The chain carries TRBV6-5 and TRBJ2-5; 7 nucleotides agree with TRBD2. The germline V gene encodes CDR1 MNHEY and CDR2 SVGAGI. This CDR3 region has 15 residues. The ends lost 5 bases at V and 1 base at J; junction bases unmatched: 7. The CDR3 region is CASSRSRGVQETQYF. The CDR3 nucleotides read TGTGCCAGCAGTAGATCCCGGGGGGTCCAAGAGACCCAGTACTTC.

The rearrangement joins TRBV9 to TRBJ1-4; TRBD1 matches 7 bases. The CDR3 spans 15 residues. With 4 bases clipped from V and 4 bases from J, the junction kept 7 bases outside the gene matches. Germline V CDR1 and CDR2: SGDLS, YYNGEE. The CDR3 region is CASSPRTGRNEKLFF. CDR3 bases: TGTGCCAGCAGCCCTCGGACAGGTCGTAATGAAAAACTGTTTTTT.